Described below is a single T cell receptor (beta chain) sequence and its context. This record belongs to a study of CD8 T cells in Susac syndrome. Trimming cost V 4 bases and J 4 bases; bases outside gene matches: 19. This CDR3 contains 19 residues. Germline V gene sequence: CDR1 LNHDA, CDR2 SQIVND (reference sequence). It was with random hexamers that about 0.45 to 1 ug RNA was reverse transcribed. Amplification of TCR beta CDR3 across 54 Vbeta and 13 Jbeta was performed with immunoSEQ multiplex PCR. TCRdb re-called the immunoSEQ multiplex PCR reads through MiXCR, storing one row per CDR3 protein. The sample holds some 400,000 distinct CDR3 sequences, more than 80% seen once. Blood CD8+ and CD4+ T cells underwent high-throughput TCR beta sequencing. Negative isolation yielded CD8+ and CD4+ T cells; FACS enriched TEMRA cells.

The sequencing input was CD8+ T cells from PBMCs. This chain connects TRBV19 to TRBJ2-5; TRBD2 agrees at 9 bases. The source of this sequence is a human donor with multiple sclerosis. CDR3 DNA sequence: TGTGCCAGTAGTACCCACACCCCACCTATGGGACTAGCCCCAGAGACCCAGTACTTC. Translation gives CASSTHTPPMGLAPETQYF.